This TCR beta chain originates from a study of blood T cells in healthy people across ages. Study conclusions and caveats: When set beside aged donors, long-lived donors presented more naive CD4+ cells and higher diversity. Age advanced and TCR beta diversity per million T cells fell, roughly linearly.

A second PCR of roughly 6 to 12 cycles used a sample-barcoded 5' primer and a J-beta primer mix. Each cDNA molecule was tagged by a template-switch adaptor that had 12 random nucleotides. There were at least 3 million CDR3-containing paired-end reads obtained from each sample. TCRdb re-called the 5' RACE reads through MiXCR, storing one row per CDR3 protein. The data hold just over 1 million distinct CDR3 sequences, with 45% observed a single time. CDR3 length equals 16 residues. Trimming cost V 4 bases and J 5 bases, with 19 bases left between them. Germline CDR1 SGHDT, CDR2 YYEEEE. Details on this clonotype: Its target is unknown.

Material for sequencing was blood. This sequence was found in a woman aged 60 to 75 in good health. The chain is built from TRBV5-6 and TRBJ1-5, with D possibly being TRBD1 (6 bases). CDR3 sequence: CASSLYRVRVDQPQHF. In nucleotides, the CDR3 is TGTGCCAGCAGCCTTTACAGGGTTCGGGTGGATCAGCCCCAGCATTTT. The whole variable domain, remainder taken from reference TRBV5-6 and TRBJ1-5, is DAGVTQSPTHLIKTRGQQVTLRCSPKSGHDTVSWYQQALGQGPQFIFQYYEEEERQRGNFPDRFSGHQFPNYSSELNVNALLLGDSALYLCASSLYRVRVDQPQHFGDGTRLSIL.